This record looks at one T cell receptor beta chain sequence and its context. The antigen remains unidentified. The sample is drawn from a study of shared clonotypes between healthy human individuals. Findings and limits, study-wide: Sampling covered blood only; tissue repertoires likely differ.

The DNA input per sorted-subset replicate PCR was 200 ng, corresponding to 32,000 or so T cell genomes. Generated by immunoSEQ multiplex PCR, the TCRdb table keeps only in-frame clones and is missing some. The sample consists of under 650,000 clones, about 96% of them appearing once. V was pared by 3 bases and J by 2 bases, with 8 bases of the junction left unmatched. Germline V CDR1 and CDR2: LNHDA, SQIVND (reference sequence). CDR3 length: 16 residues. This chain joins TRBV19 and TRBJ2-3; TRBD2 matches 7 bases. The receptor was isolated from a woman in her 30s in good health. The sample consisted of naive CD4+ T cells sorted from blood. Subset given: CD45RA+ positively selected. The DNA for the CDR3 is TGTGCCAGTAGTATGGGCGGACTAGACCACACAGATACGCAGTATTTT. Residues: CASSMGGLDHTDTQYF.